These 20 T cell receptor beta chains share one sample of origin, sequenced in a study of graft-versus-host responses after intestinal transplantation (dated by TCRdb to 2020 to 2023). Library generation was performed with the immunoSEQ multiplex PCR assay. TCRdb took this table from immuneACCESS and kept in-frame rearrangements with V and J called. Such tables lack part of the clones; where checked against another copy, unresolved V genes explain under half of the gap, and the rest is unexplained. The sample profile shows about 54,000 clones; 91% of them were found once. Approximately 5.1% of the sample comes from the top ten. Material: PBMCs, obtained roughly 680 days after intestinal transplant. The receptors originated from a human patient who received an intestinal transplant, so some T cells may come from the graft donor.

V usage is TRBV29-1 and J usage is TRBJ2-7; weak D call: TRBD1 (5 bases). CDR1 is SQVTM and CDR2 is ANQGSEA in the germline V gene. Trimming removed 5 bases at V and 3 bases at J, with 11 bases between. CDR3 length: 12 residues. The CDR3 DNA sequence: TGCAGCGTTAAAAGCCAGGGCTACGAGCAGTACTTC. This codes for CSVKSQGYEQYF.

The V and J genes are TRBV29-1 and TRBJ2-1; D perhaps matches TRBD1 (5 bases). The CDR3 covers 17 residues. The V end lost 2 bases, the J end lost 3 bases, and 20 bases lay between the germline ends. CDR1 and CDR2 from the germline V gene are SQVTM and ANQGSEA. The CDR3 is CSVENYWEQALYNEQFF. The CDR3 DNA reads as TGCAGCGTTGAAAATTACTGGGAACAGGCCCTCTACAATGAGCAGTTCTTC.

J is TRBJ2-7 and V is TRBV6-1; D is perhaps TRBD1 or TRBD2 (5 bases each). Germline V gene lookup returns CDR1 MNHNS and CDR2 SASEGT. V was trimmed by 7 bases and J by 5 bases, leaving 15 bases between them. The CDR3 length is 13 residues. CDR3 DNA sequence: TGTGCCAGCACCCTGGGGCCGGGGAACGAGCAGTACTTC. It translates to CASTLGPGNEQYF.

The V gene is TRBV6-5, the J gene TRBJ2-7; the D gene could be TRBD1 or TRBD2 (6 bases each). This CDR3 spans 15 amino acids. Germline values: CDR1 MNHEY, CDR2 SVGAGI. The germline V and J ends were trimmed by 11 bases and 0 bases, with 20 bases remaining between them. The CDR3 region has the DNA TGTGCCTCCGCCAGCCGGGGGCCCAGCTCCTACGAGCAGTACTTC. Translated, it gives CASASRGPSSYEQYF.

This chain links TRBV9 with TRBJ2-5; D unresolved. CDR1 and CDR2 (germline): SGDLS, YYNGEE. The CDR3 covers 15 residues. V lost 5 bases and J lost 0, with 14 bases in between. This CDR3 is CASSDRWPNQETQYF. In nucleotides, the CDR3 is TGTGCCAGCAGTGATAGGTGGCCTAACCAAGAGACCCAGTACTTC.

The chain employs TRBV9 and TRBJ2-2, with D tentatively TRBD2 (5 bases). V dropped 7 bases and J dropped 0 bases, with 7 bases sitting between them. CDR1 is SGDLS and CDR2 is YYNGEE in the germline V gene. The CDR3 covers 13 residues. DNA of the CDR3: TGTGCCAGCGGGGAGCCGAACACCGGGGAGCTGTTTTTT. It translates to CASGEPNTGELFF.

The CDR3 region is CASSDRDNSPLHF. CDR3 coding DNA: TGTGCCAGCAGTGACAGGGATAATTCACCCCTCCACTTT. The gene calls are TRBV6-4 and TRBJ1-6; D remains unclear. V shed 2 bases and J shed 5 bases, with 4 bases lying between them. The germline V gene has CDR1 MRHNA and CDR2 SNTAGT. The CDR3 totals 13 residues.

V is TRBV18 and J is TRBJ1-2; D not certain. Trimming shortened V by 3 bases and J by 2 bases, and 7 bases separated the two germline ends. Germline V gives CDR1 KGHSH, CDR2 LQKENI. This CDR3 has 13 amino acids. The chain's CDR3 is CASSPGFNYGYTF. Here the CDR3 DNA reads TGTGCCAGCTCACCTGGTTTCAACTATGGCTACACCTTC.

This chain joins TRBV27 and TRBJ1-4; 12 bases line up with TRBD1. This CDR3 has 17 amino acids. Unmatched junction bases numbered 13, after V lost 3 bases and J lost 11 bases. Per the germline V gene, CDR1 is MNHEY and CDR2 is SMNVEV (reference sequence). This CDR3 reads CASSFDPPGQGAEKLFF. In DNA, the CDR3 is TGTGCCAGCAGTTTCGACCCCCCGGGACAGGGGGCGGAGAAACTGTTTTTT.

The chain recombines TRBV4-1 with TRBJ1-3; no clear D gene. The CDR3 covers 15 residues. Germline CDR1 MGHRA, CDR2 YSYEKL. Trimming stripped 0 bases from V and 4 bases from J, with 10 bases between. CDR3 sequence reads: CASSQDPGSGNTIYF. As DNA, the CDR3 is TGCGCCAGCAGCCAAGATCCCGGGTCCGGAAACACCATATATTTT.

The V and J genes are TRBV6-1 and TRBJ2-6, with TRBD1 as a possible D gene (5 bases). The CDR3 is 17 amino acids. V was trimmed by 4 bases and J by 0 bases, leaving 13 bases between them. Germline lookup yields CDR1 MNHNS and CDR2 SASEGT. This chain's CDR3 is CASSGPYQGSGANVLTF. The CDR3 bases are TGTGCCAGCAGTGGGCCCTACCAGGGCTCTGGGGCCAACGTCCTGACTTTC.

The rearrangement joins TRBV7-9 to TRBJ2-3; D perhaps matches TRBD2 (6 bases). This CDR3 region has 14 residues. The V end lost 8 bases, the J end lost 0 bases, and 12 bases lay between the germline ends. CDR1 and CDR2 from the germline V gene are SEHNR and FQNEAQ (reference sequence). CDR3 nucleotides: TGTGCCAGCGGACTAACGACTAGCACAGATACGCAGTATTTT. It encodes CASGLTTSTDTQYF.

The V gene is TRBV2, the J gene TRBJ1-3, with no clear D. V was clipped by 3 bases and J by 4 bases, with 13 bases between them. Germline assignment: CDR1 SNHLY and CDR2 FYNNEI. The CDR3 covers 15 residues. The CDR3 loop reads CASSEGGLQGNTIYF. The CDR3 DNA reads TGTGCCAGCAGTGAGGGAGGACTGCAAGGAAACACCATATATTTT.

A single count supports this clone. The chain is built from TRBV18 and TRBJ1-1; perhaps TRBD1 as D (6 bases). Trimming pared 6 bases from V and 4 bases from J, leaving 24 bases between. The CDR3 sequence is 17 residues long. CDR1 and CDR2 from the germline V gene are KGHSH and LQKENI. The CDR3 sequence: CASSRVITGTGGTEAFF. As DNA, the CDR3 is TGTGCCAGCTCGCGGGTTATCACAGGGACGGGTGGCACTGAAGCTTTCTTT. Combining the CDR3 with reference TRBV18 and TRBJ1-1 gives the whole variable domain NAGVMQNPRHLVRRRGQEARLRCSPMKGHSHVYWYRQLPEEGLKFMVYLQKENIIDESGMPKERFSAEFPKEGPSILRIQQVVRGDSAAYFCASSRVITGTGGTEAFFGQGTRLTVV.

V gene TRBV5-1 combines with J gene TRBJ1-6, with D possibly TRBD1 on 5 matching bases. Germline CDR1 reads SGHRS; CDR2 reads YFSETQ. V was trimmed by 5 bases and J by 5 bases, leaving 17 bases between them. The CDR3 has 16 residues. CDR3 residues: CASRVASGKDNSPLHF. CDR3 nucleotide sequence: TGCGCCAGCAGGGTGGCATCAGGGAAGGATAATTCACCCCTCCACTTT.

The sample holds a few counts of this clone. The J gene is TRBJ1-6, the V gene TRBV7-9; a possible D gene is TRBD1 (6 bases). The CDR3 extends over 13 amino acids. V lost 5 bases and J lost 16, with 18 bases in between. The germline V gene has CDR1 SEHNR and CDR2 FQNEAQ (reference sequence). CDR3 sequence: CASSDWTAEQLHF. The CDR3 DNA sequence: TGTGCCAGCAGCGATTGGACAGCAGAACAACTCCACTTT.

The chain joins TRBV5-1 to TRBJ1-2; 9 bases line up with TRBD1. The germline CDR1 and CDR2 sequences are SGHRS and YFSETQ. The CDR3 totals 14 residues. The V and J ends lost 0 bases and 6 bases, in that order; junction bases with no gene match: 3. For the CDR3, the DNA is TGCGCCAGCAGCTTGGGGAGGGACAGGGATGGCTACACCTTC. Translated: CASSLGRDRDGYTF.

For the CDR3, the DNA is TGCGCCAGCAGCCAAGGCCTCTCCTACGAGCAGTACTTC. Translation: CASSQGLSYEQYF. The gene calls are TRBV4-1 and TRBJ2-7, with no clear D. CDR3 size: 13 residues. Trimming shortened V by 1 base and J by 0 bases, and 4 bases separated the two germline ends. Germline V gene lookup returns CDR1 MGHRA and CDR2 YSYEKL.

The chain employs TRBV4-1 and TRBJ1-5, with D possibly matching TRBD1 (5 bases). CDR3 length: 15 residues. V lost 0 bases, J lost 7 bases, and 13 bases lay in between. Germline CDR1 reads MGHRA; CDR2 reads YSYEKL. CDR3 sequence reads: CASSQEMGVFQPQHF. The CDR3 bases are TGCGCCAGCAGCCAAGAAATGGGGGTCTTCCAGCCCCAGCATTTT.

The chain carries TRBV4-2 and TRBJ2-3; D perhaps matches TRBD1 (7 bases). The V end lost 0 bases, the J end lost 2 bases, and 12 bases lay between the germline ends. The CDR3 is 16 residues long. The V gene's germline CDR1 is LGHNA and CDR2 YNFKEQ. The CDR3 is CASSQENRGLTDTQYF. The CDR3 nucleotides read TGTGCCAGCAGCCAAGAAAACAGGGGACTCACAGATACGCAGTATTTT.